Detailed here is one TCR beta chain. Produced via immunoSEQ multiplex PCR; TCRdb's table is partial and in-frame only. The sample has 120,000 or so clones, 80% to 95% seen once. The data stem from a study of control samples from healthy donors and cancer patients. This CDR3 is 13 amino acids long. V was cut by 1 base and J by 7 bases, with 8 bases left in between. In germline, CDR1 is KGHSH, CDR2 LQKENI. This receptor was obtained from a man between 18 and 35 years old in good health. V gene TRBV18 combines with J gene TRBJ2-1, with D tentatively TRBD1 (5 bases). Sample: blood. CDR3 DNA: TGTGCCAGCTCACCACAGGGGCCTAATGAGCAGTTCTTC. Translation: CASSPQGPNEQFF.